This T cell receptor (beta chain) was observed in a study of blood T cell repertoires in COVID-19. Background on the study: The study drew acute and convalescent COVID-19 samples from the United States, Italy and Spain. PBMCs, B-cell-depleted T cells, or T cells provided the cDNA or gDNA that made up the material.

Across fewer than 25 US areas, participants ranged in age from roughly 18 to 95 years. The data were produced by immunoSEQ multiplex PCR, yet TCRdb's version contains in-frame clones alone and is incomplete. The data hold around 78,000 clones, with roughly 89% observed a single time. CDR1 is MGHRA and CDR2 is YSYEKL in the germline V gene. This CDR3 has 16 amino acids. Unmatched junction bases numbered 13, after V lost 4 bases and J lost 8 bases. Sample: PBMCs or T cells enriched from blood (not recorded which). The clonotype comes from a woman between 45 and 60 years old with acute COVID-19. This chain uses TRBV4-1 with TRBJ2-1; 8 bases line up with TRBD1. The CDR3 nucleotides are TGCGCCAGCAGCCGCCTAGGGACAGGCCTTGTCGATGAGCAGTTCTTC. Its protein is CASSRLGTGLVDEQFF.